Presented here are 22 T cell receptor beta chains from one specimen sequenced in a study of T cell responses to AZD1222 COVID-19 vaccine. Some clones are missing from TCRdb's copy, which holds only in-frame ones; the method was immunoSEQ multiplex PCR. The table lists fewer than 85,000 clones, 85% to 90% of them singletons. This material consisted of peripheral blood, taken 28 days after the second dose of the MenACWY control vaccine. The receptors here all came from an adult who received the MenACWY meningococcal vaccine as a control.

V gene TRBV2 combines with J gene TRBJ1-4; 7 bases agree with TRBD1. Per the germline V gene, CDR1 is SNHLY and CDR2 is FYNNEI. After removal of 6 bases from V and 4 bases from J, the junction contained 8 bases not matched to a gene. This CDR3 is built from 15 residues. DNA of the CDR3: TGTGCCAGCAGCATCGAGGGGACAGTTAATGAAAAACTGTTTTTT. Amino acids: CASSIEGTVNEKLFF.

This clone has a handful of counts. This chain joins TRBV19 and TRBJ1-1, with D maybe TRBD1 (6 bases). Trimming took 11 bases from V and 6 from J, leaving 16 bases between them. The CDR3 length is 12 residues. Germline assignment: CDR1 LNHDA and CDR2 SQIVND (reference sequence). The CDR3 sequence: CACSWGAAEAFF. As DNA, the CDR3 is TGTGCCTGCTCTTGGGGGGCGGCTGAAGCTTTCTTT.

This chain joins TRBV29-1 and TRBJ2-7; 9 bases match TRBD1. V shed 4 bases and J 5 bases; nucleotides not matched to a gene: 12. The germline V gene encodes CDR1 SQVTM and CDR2 ANQGSEA. CDR3 length: 15 residues. CDR3 DNA: TGCAGCGTTGTTTTGTTGAACAGGGGGCGGGACGAGCAGTACTTC. This gives the protein CSVVLLNRGRDEQYF.

The chain couples TRBV7-3 to TRBJ1-4, with D perhaps matching TRBD1 (5 bases). Trimming pared 3 bases from V and 11 bases from J, leaving 16 bases between. Germline lookup yields CDR1 SGHTA and CDR2 FQGTGA. The CDR3 is 14 amino acids. The CDR3: CASSFDQGFEKLFF. CDR3 sequence (DNA): TGTGCCAGCAGCTTTGATCAGGGATTTGAGAAACTGTTTTTT.

The CDR3 DNA sequence: TGTGCCATCAGTTTTAGAACTAGCGGGAGGGCCGGAAGGTACGAGCAGTACTTC. This sequence encodes CAISFRTSGRAGRYEQYF. The gene calls are TRBV10-3 and TRBJ2-7; the match to TRBD2 covers 13 bases. Germline CDR1 reads ENHRY; CDR2 reads SYGVKD. The CDR3 covers 18 residues. V shed 5 bases, J shed 4 bases, and the junction held 14 bases outside the gene matches.

V and J are TRBV18 and TRBJ1-4; the D is unclear. V lost 3 bases and J 0 bases, leaving 11 bases between the germline ends. Germline V lookup: CDR1 KGHSH, CDR2 LQKENI. The CDR3 consists of 16 residues. The DNA for the CDR3 is TGTGCCAGCTCACCGGGGAGCCCTGCAACTAATGAAAAACTGTTTTTT. It is translated as CASSPGSPATNEKLFF.

This clone was seen just once. The chain has TRBV6-6 and TRBJ1-4; 7 positions match TRBD1. With V trimmed by 2 bases and J by 4 bases, 4 bases remained unmatched. CDR1 and CDR2 from the germline V gene are MNHNY and SVGAGI (reference sequence). This CDR3 is 15 amino acids long. CDR3 in amino acids: CASSYPGQRNEKLFF. For the CDR3, the DNA is TGTGCCAGCAGTTACCCGGGACAGCGTAATGAAAAACTGTTTTTT.

This chain connects TRBV7-3 to TRBJ1-2, with D perhaps TRBD1 (5 bases). V was shortened by 4 bases and J by 5 bases, with 8 bases between the two germline ends. This CDR3 has 12 amino acids. CDR1 is SGHTA, CDR2 FQGTGA, per germline. CDR3 residues: CASSSDNYGYTF. The CDR3, as DNA: TGTGCCAGCAGCTCGGACAATTATGGCTACACCTTC.

The CDR3 DNA follows: TGTGCCAGCAGTCTCAACAGGGCCGGAGAGCCCCAGCATTTT. Its translation is CASSLNRAGEPQHF. The gene calls are TRBV6-2 or TRBV6-3 and TRBJ1-5; D is possibly TRBD1 (6 bases). There are 14 residues in the CDR3. V was shortened by 5 bases and J by 8 bases, with 16 bases between the two germline ends. Germline V lookup: CDR1 MNHEY, CDR2 SVGEGT.

The V call is TRBV5-1, the J call TRBJ2-2; D is perhaps TRBD1 (6 bases). Germline CDR1 and CDR2: SGHRS and YFSETQ. The CDR3 contains 15 residues. V was trimmed by 4 bases and J by 1 base, leaving 11 bases between them. The CDR3 reads CASSPMTGNTGELFF. As DNA, the CDR3 is TGCGCCAGCAGCCCTATGACAGGGAACACCGGGGAGCTGTTTTTT.

The chain uses TRBV6-2 or TRBV6-3 and TRBJ1-5; 8 bases map to TRBD1. CDR1 is MNHEY and CDR2 is SVGEGT in the germline V gene. V was clipped by 6 bases and J by 4 bases; unmatched bases: 5. The CDR3 totals 14 residues. The CDR3 reads CASSQGARNQPQHF. The CDR3 nucleotides are TGTGCCAGCAGCCAGGGGGCAAGGAATCAGCCCCAGCATTTT.

The chain has TRBV5-1 and TRBJ1-3; 7 bases match TRBD1. Germline V lookup: CDR1 SGHRS, CDR2 YFSETQ. The length of the CDR3 is 15 residues. J lost 0 bases, V lost 3 bases, and 3 bases had no gene match. As DNA, the CDR3 is TGCGCCAGCAGCTCGACAGGGAGCTCTGGAAACACCATATATTTT. It yields the protein CASSSTGSSGNTIYF.

The V and J genes are TRBV2 and TRBJ1-4, with D unresolved. The V and J ends lost 8 bases and 8 bases respectively, with 6 bases between them. Looked up from germline, CDR1 is SNHLY and CDR2 is FYNNEI. This CDR3 region has 10 residues. CDR3 sequence: CASRREKLFF. CDR3 bases: TGTGCCAGCCGGAGGGAAAAACTGTTTTTT.

The rearrangement links TRBV7-2 to TRBJ1-2; D may be TRBD1 (5 bases). V was shortened by 5 bases and J by 2 bases, with 12 bases between the two germline ends. CDR3 length: 14 residues. Germline V CDR1 and CDR2: SGHTA, FQGNSA. The CDR3 DNA is TGTGCCAGCAGCGTTGACAGATCCAACTATGGCTACACCTTC. Encoded protein: CASSVDRSNYGYTF.

The gene calls are TRBV6-5 and TRBJ2-3, with D perhaps TRBD2 (6 bases). The CDR3 runs 14 residues. V was clipped by 6 bases and J by 2 bases, with 12 bases between them. CDR1 and CDR2 from the germline V gene are MNHEY and SVGAGI. The CDR3 coding sequence is TGTGCCAGCAGACTGGCGGGGTTCACAGATACGCAGTATTTT. Translated: CASRLAGFTDTQYF.

V is TRBV19 and J is TRBJ1-1; no clear D gene. V lost 1 base and J 6 bases, leaving 12 bases between the germline ends. CDR1 is LNHDA, CDR2 SQIVND, per germline (reference sequence). The length of the CDR3 is 14 residues. The CDR3 DNA reads as TGTGCCAGTAGTATAGTGGGGTCAAACCCTGAAGCTTTCTTT. This encodes CASSIVGSNPEAFF.

This CDR3 is CASSRSRGNYGYTF. The CDR3 DNA reads as TGTGCCAGTAGTCGGTCTCGGGGTAACTATGGCTACACCTTC. The chain has TRBV19 and TRBJ1-2; the D is unclear. The V gene lost 5 bases and the J gene lost 1 base, with 11 bases spanning the gap. The CDR3 loop spans 14 amino acids. Germline V gene sequence: CDR1 LNHDA, CDR2 SQIVND (reference sequence).

The CDR3 region is CASRFQGEVTEAFF. DNA for the CDR3: TGTGCCAGCAGGTTTCAGGGGGAGGTCACTGAAGCTTTCTTT. This chain connects TRBV6-5 to TRBJ1-1; TRBD1 agrees at 7 bases. There are 14 residues in the CDR3. Germline CDR1 MNHEY, CDR2 SVGAGI. J was trimmed by 4 bases and V by 6 bases; bases with no gene match: 8.

V gene TRBV3-1 (or the pseudogene TRBV3-2) combines with J gene TRBJ1-4; D possibly corresponds to TRBD1 (6 bases). CDR3 length: 14 residues. Trimming left V 3 bases short and J 8 bases short, with 13 bases between. Per the germline V gene, CDR1 is LGHDT and CDR2 is YNNKEL (reference sequence). This CDR3 reads CASSHSGGEEKLFF. The CDR3 region has the DNA TGTGCCAGCAGCCATTCGGGGGGCGAAGAAAAACTGTTTTTT.

This clone came up a few times. The J gene is TRBJ2-7, the V gene TRBV10-3; D call uncertain. This CDR3 region has 13 residues. The V and J ends lost 4 bases and 5 bases respectively, with 12 bases between them. Per the germline V gene, CDR1 is ENHRY and CDR2 is SYGVKD. The CDR3 region is CAISVGLFNEQYF. CDR3 in DNA: TGTGCCATCAGTGTTGGCCTCTTCAACGAGCAGTACTTC.

This clone was recorded only once. V usage is TRBV18 and J usage is TRBJ2-1, with a tentative D call TRBD1 (6 bases). V was clipped by 4 bases and J by 2 bases, with 12 bases between them. Germline lookup yields CDR1 KGHSH and CDR2 LQKENI. This CDR3 region has 15 residues. The CDR3 here is CASSLQGKPYNEQFF. CDR3 nucleotides: TGTGCCAGCTCACTCCAGGGGAAACCCTACAATGAGCAGTTCTTC. The full variable domain, completed using reference TRBV18 and TRBJ2-1, is NAGVMQNPRHLVRRRGQEARLRCSPMKGHSHVYWYRQLPEEGLKFMVYLQKENIIDESGMPKERFSAEFPKEGPSILRIQQVVRGDSAAYFCASSLQGKPYNEQFFGPGTRLTVL.

This chain joins TRBV6-5 and TRBJ2-7; possibly TRBD1 for D (6 bases). CDR1 is MNHEY and CDR2 is SVGAGI in the germline V gene. The CDR3 loop spans 15 amino acids. The V end was cut by 7 bases, the J end by 2 bases, with 18 bases between. The CDR3 DNA reads TGTGCCAGCAAGCGAAGACAGGCCTTGGCCTACGAGCAGTACTTC. It specifies CASKRRQALAYEQYF.